This paragraph covers one TCR beta chain sequence. This specimen comes from a study of blood T cell repertoires in COVID-19. CDR1 and CDR2 from the germline V gene are MDHEN and SYDVKM. This CDR3 contains 17 residues. Unmatched junction bases numbered 8, after V lost 5 bases and J lost 1 base. Data came from immunoSEQ multiplex PCR; TCRdb stores just in-frame clones and leaves some out. The table has approximately 140,000 clones, 80% to 90% seen once. The sequencing input was peripheral blood. The receptor's source is a man in his sixties or seventies with acute or convalescent COVID-19. This chain joins TRBV28 and TRBJ1-5; 10 nucleotides align to TRBD1. For the CDR3, the DNA is TGTGCCAGCAGTCCATTCGGGACAGGGGAAAGCAATCAGCCCCAGCATTTT. Residues: CASSPFGTGESNQPQHF.